This TCR beta chain is drawn from a study of cytomegalovirus exposure and HLA in healthy donors. Study outcomes and limitations: A list of roughly 160 TCR beta chains associated with cytomegalovirus was given. V- and J-gene trimming of TCR beta was linked (in a later analysis) to a missense DCLRE1C variant.

Remarks on this clone: As yet, its antigen is unknown.

60 Vbeta and 13 Jbeta primers were used in PCR. Authors' methods: Counted up in a later analysis, unique TCR beta chains came to approximately 77 million, with roughly 11 million shared. The method was immunoSEQ multiplex PCR; TCRdb's version includes in-frame clones alone and lacks a portion of them. V and J calls plus clone size are reproduced from that table; the DNA served to infer D and trimming. This table holds about 200,000 clones, approximately 80% found once. The source is a man aged 50 to 60 in good health and CMV-seronegative. Sequenced: PBMCs.

As DNA, the CDR3 is TGTGCCAGCAGCCAAGTCCCGGGAAGCTCTGGGGCCAACGTCCTGACTTTC. This codes for CASSQVPGSSGANVLTF. This chain joins TRBV4-2 and TRBJ2-6, with D maybe TRBD2 (5 bases). Germline loops: CDR1 LGHNA, CDR2 YNFKEQ. The CDR3 has 17 amino acids. With 1 base removed from V and 0 bases from J, the gap between germline ends came to 10 bases.